This T cell receptor (beta chain) was identified during a study of cytomegalovirus exposure and HLA in healthy donors. Study conclusions and caveats: TCR beta chains numbering more than 150 were designated cytomegalovirus-associated. 87-base-pair reads could not separate some V segments, including TRBV6-2 and TRBV6-3. Analysis was carried out at a later point, and it linked a missense DCLRE1C variant to TCR beta V- and J-gene trimming.

At collection, donors were nominally healthy, but unrecorded immune exposures were probable. Germline-derived CDR1 and CDR2 are SGHDT and YYEEEE. Trimming took 1 base from V and 5 from J, leaving 13 bases between them. This CDR3 is built from 14 residues. The PCR employed 60 Vbeta primers together with 13 Jbeta primers. This table comes from immunoSEQ multiplex PCR, and its TCRdb copy is limited to in-frame clones, with some not included. The sample has 110,000 or so clones; less than 80% are singletons. About this clone: Its specificity is unknown.

The sequenced material came from PBMCs. This TCR came from a woman aged 45 to 65 in good health and CMV-seropositive. This chain connects TRBV5-6 to TRBJ2-7; tentatively, D is TRBD1 (6 bases). For the CDR3, the DNA is TGTGCCAGCAGCTTGTGGAGAGGGGGTAACGAGCAGTACTTC. Protein product: CASSLWRGGNEQYF.